The 28 T cell receptor beta chains below were found in one sample sequenced in a study of metastatic and nonmetastatic thyroid tumors. MiXCR reprocessed the PCR reads for TCRdb. The table has around 4,900 clones, 34% seen once. Thyroid surgery took place with no prior treatment in any patient. Material for sequencing was adjacent normal tissue. Receptor source: a male donor with papillary thyroid cancer or a benign thyroid nodule (not recorded which). Some clones in this sample may be carry-over from other donors' samples.

About this clone: The junction does not match germline at one end; this may be a read error. The V call is TRBV6-1, the J call TRBJ1-1; D remains unclear. CDR1 and CDR2 from the germline V gene are MNHNS and SASEGT. There are 13 residues in the CDR3. The CDR3 is CDISPSGNTEAYF. The CDR3 nucleotides read TGTGACATCAGTCCCAGCGGGAACACTGAAGCTTACTTT.

V usage is TRBV6-1 and J usage is TRBJ1-2; D gene uncertain. Per the germline V gene, CDR1 is MNHNS and CDR2 is SASEGT. V was clipped by 5 bases and J by 6 bases, with 13 bases between them. The CDR3 length is 13 residues. The CDR3 nucleotides read TGTGCCAGCAGTTCAGGAGTCCTCAATGGCTACACCTTC. Translation: CASSSGVLNGYTF.

The rearrangement joins TRBV29-1 to TRBJ2-7; TRBD1 agrees at 9 bases. Trimming cost V 5 bases and J 4 bases; bases outside gene matches: 6. Germline V CDR1 and CDR2: SQVTM, ANQGSEA. CDR3 length: 13 amino acids. CDR3 coding DNA: TGCAGCGTTCTGTTGGACAGGGGTTACGAGCAGTACTTC. It yields the protein CSVLLDRGYEQYF.

This clone occurred a few times. The rearrangement links TRBV19 to TRBJ2-2; D uncertain. The CDR3 contains 11 residues. V dropped 8 bases and J dropped 1 base, with 2 bases sitting between them. Germline assignment: CDR1 LNHDA and CDR2 SQIVND (reference sequence). CDR3 sequence reads: CASGNTGELFF. In DNA, the CDR3 is TGTGCCAGTGGGAACACCGGGGAGCTGTTTTTT.

There are a few counts of this clone. In DNA form, the CDR3 reads TGTGCCAGCAGGCCACAGGGAAGCGGATACAATGAGCAGTTCTTC. Translated: CASRPQGSGYNEQFF. The V and J genes are TRBV6-1 and TRBJ2-1; TRBD1 is a possible D gene (6 bases). The germline V and J ends were trimmed by 6 bases and 4 bases, with 16 bases remaining between them. Germline CDR1 reads MNHNS; CDR2 reads SASEGT. The CDR3 consists of 15 residues.

Judged by abundance, this clone is medium-sized. The CDR3 DNA sequence: TGTGCCAGCAGGGGAAACGGTGAAAAACTGTTTTTT. This codes for CASRGNGEKLFF. This chain joins TRBV11-2 and TRBJ1-4; D unresolved. Germline lookup yields CDR1 SGHAT and CDR2 FQNNGV. The V end was cut by 6 bases, the J end by 7 bases, with 9 bases between. This CDR3 spans 12 amino acids.

This clone is termed medium-sized (0.01 to 0.1%). This chain connects TRBV20-1 to TRBJ2-1; no clear D gene. The CDR3 is made up of 14 amino acids. V was clipped by 2 bases and J by 2 bases, with 10 bases between them. Germline CDR1 DFQATT, CDR2 SNEGSKA (reference sequence). The CDR3 region is CSARKFDAYNEQFF. As DNA, the CDR3 is TGCAGTGCTAGAAAATTCGATGCCTACAATGAGCAGTTCTTC.

The J gene is TRBJ1-6, the V gene TRBV5-1; 9 nucleotides line up with TRBD1. V shed 4 bases, J shed 0 bases, and the junction held 5 bases outside the gene matches. The CDR3 consists of 17 residues. CDR1 is SGHRS, CDR2 YFSETQ, per germline. The CDR3 reads CASSTGQGSSYNSPLHF. Here the CDR3 DNA reads TGCGCCAGCAGCACCGGACAGGGGAGCTCCTATAATTCACCCCTCCACTTT.

The rearrangement uses TRBV27 and TRBJ2-7; possibly TRBD2 for D (6 bases). The germline V gene has CDR1 MNHEY and CDR2 SMNVEV (reference sequence). This CDR3 is built from 15 residues. Between the trimmed V and J ends, which lost 4 bases and 4 bases, there was a span of 17 bases. CDR3 DNA: TGTGCCAGCAGTTCCGAGCGGAGGGGCGCGTACGAGCAGTACTTC. It encodes CASSSERRGAYEQYF.

The rearrangement joins TRBV19 to TRBJ2-7; 9 nucleotides match TRBD1. The CDR3 has 15 residues. Germline CDR1 LNHDA, CDR2 SQIVND (reference sequence). V dropped 6 bases and J dropped 3; count of bases not matched to a gene: 9. CDR3 amino acids: CASRFSRDRDYEQYF. The CDR3 nucleotides read TGTGCCAGTAGGTTCTCCCGGGACAGGGACTACGAGCAGTACTTC.

The rearrangement joins TRBV7-2 to TRBJ2-3; D remains ambiguous. The CDR3 is 13 amino acids. Germline assignment: CDR1 SGHTA and CDR2 FQGNSA. V shed 5 bases and J shed 2 bases, with 8 bases lying between them. The CDR3 nucleotides are TGTGCCAGCAGCCCGTACCTCACAGATACGCAGTATTTT. This codes for CASSPYLTDTQYF.

This clone was recorded a few times. The rearrangement uses TRBV12-5 and TRBJ2-7; D ambiguous. V dropped 0 bases and J dropped 7 bases, with 7 bases sitting between them. The V gene's germline CDR1 is LGHNT and CDR2 FRNRAP. CDR3 size: 12 residues. CDR3 residues: CASGLVFGEQYF. CDR3 DNA: TGTGCTAGTGGTTTGGTGTTCGGGGAGCAGTACTTC. Full variable domain (rest looked up from reference TRBV12-5 and TRBJ2-7): DARVTQTPRHKVTEMGQEVTMRCQPILGHNTVFWYRQTMMQGLELLAYFRNRAPLDDSGMPKDRFSAEMPDATLATLKIQPSEPRDSAVYFCASGLVFGEQYFGPGTRLTVT.

This clone counts as medium-sized. The chain combines TRBV18 with TRBJ2-1; maybe TRBD2 (5 bases). V was cut by 6 bases and J by 7 bases, with 16 bases left in between. This CDR3 comprises 14 residues. Looked up from germline, CDR1 is KGHSH and CDR2 is LQKENI. In nucleotides, the CDR3 is TGTGCCAGCTCCCTGGCGGGCGTGATGAATGAGCAGTTCTTC. Translated: CASSLAGVMNEQFF.

This clone was counted only a few times. V and J are TRBV19 and TRBJ2-7; TRBD2 is a possible D gene (5 bases). The germline gives CDR1 LNHDA, CDR2 SQIVND (reference sequence). V dropped 3 bases and J dropped 2 bases, with 11 bases sitting between them. There are 14 residues in the CDR3. The DNA for the CDR3 is TGTGCCAGTAGTATGGGCCACGGGACCTACGAGCAGTACTTC. Its protein product is CASSMGHGTYEQYF.

The chain uses TRBV5-1 and TRBJ2-7; a possible D gene is TRBD2 (7 bases). CDR1 is SGHRS and CDR2 is YFSETQ in the germline V gene. Trimming removed 5 bases from V and 3 bases from J, with 12 bases in between. There are 13 residues in the CDR3. In DNA, the CDR3 is TGCGCCAGCAGGGGGGGGGCCGGCTACGAGCAGTACTTC. This sequence encodes CASRGGAGYEQYF.

Regarding this clone: Other DNA sequences within the sample encode an identical CDR3. CDR3 bases: TGCAGTGCTACTCTAGCGGGAGGGCCAAGTGAGCAGTTCTTC. Translated: CSATLAGGPSEQFF. The chain couples TRBV20-1 to TRBJ2-1, with 12 nucleotides matching TRBD2. This CDR3 has 14 amino acids. CDR1 DFQATT and CDR2 SNEGSKA come from the germline V gene (reference sequence). Losses at the gene ends were 4 bases for V and 9 bases for J; bases not matched to a gene: 7.

The chain is built from TRBV20-1 and TRBJ1-1, with 12 nucleotides matching TRBD1. J gave up 0 bases and V 5 bases, and 10 bases lay outside the gene matches. Per germline, CDR1 DFQATT and CDR2 SNEGSKA (reference sequence). This CDR3 contains 17 residues. The CDR3 here is CSAGRTGTGGLNTEAFF. In nucleotides, the CDR3 is TGCAGTGCTGGACGAACCGGGACAGGGGGCTTGAACACTGAAGCTTTCTTT.

The chain links TRBV27 to TRBJ1-1; D may be TRBD1 (5 bases). Germline CDR1 and CDR2: MNHEY and SMNVEV (reference sequence). V lost 6 bases and J 3 bases, leaving 8 bases between the germline ends. The CDR3 runs 12 residues. Here the CDR3 reads CASRAGDTEAFF. The DNA of the CDR3 is TGTGCCAGCAGGGCGGGGGACACTGAAGCTTTCTTT.

The J gene is TRBJ1-6, the V gene TRBV6-2 or TRBV6-3; D gene unclear. Germline V lookup: CDR1 MNHEY, CDR2 SVGEGT. Trimming took off 0 bases at V and 2 bases at J, with 2 bases between the two ends. CDR3 size: 14 residues. The CDR3 coding sequence is TGTGCCAGCAGTTACTCTACCTATAATTCACCCCTCCACTTT. Translated, it gives CASSYSTYNSPLHF.

This chain joins TRBV2 and TRBJ2-5; the match to TRBD1 covers 9 bases. The CDR3 sequence is 16 residues long. Trimming removed 7 bases from V and 4 bases from J; junction bases left unmatched: 13. The germline V gene encodes CDR1 SNHLY and CDR2 FYNNEI. CDR3 nucleotide sequence: TGTGCCAGCATTGGGGGACAGGGATCGGGTGCAGAGACCCAGTACTTC. It encodes CASIGGQGSGAETQYF.

Only a few counts were recorded for this clone. The CDR3 DNA reads as TGCAGTGCTAGTCCCTCGGGGACGGGGGATGGCTACACCTTC. It codes for CSASPSGTGDGYTF. This sequence joins TRBV20-1 and TRBJ1-2, with D possibly being TRBD1 (5 bases). Germline V lookup: CDR1 DFQATT, CDR2 SNEGSKA (reference sequence). Trimming removed 3 bases at V and 6 bases at J, with 17 bases between. This CDR3 spans 14 amino acids.

The rearrangement joins TRBV20-1 to TRBJ2-5; no reliable D call. This CDR3 region has 14 residues. V was cut by 0 bases and J by 3 bases, with 11 bases left in between. Per germline, CDR1 DFQATT and CDR2 SNEGSKA (reference sequence). Written as DNA, the CDR3 is TGCAGTGCTAGAGATAGAGAGCCCAAAGAGACCCAGTACTTC. This encodes CSARDREPKETQYF.

Within the sample, this clone is medium-sized. V and J are TRBV9 and TRBJ1-1; 8 positions match TRBD1. The CDR3 is made up of 18 amino acids. V trimming: 3 bases; J trimming: 2 bases; junction bases outside the gene matches: 15. Germline V gene data show CDR1 as SGDLS and CDR2 as YYNGEE. The CDR3 bases are TGTGCCAGCAGCGGAACACAGGGGGTTGACCGAGATAACACTGAAGCTTTCTTT. Translation: CASSGTQGVDRDNTEAFF.

The chain employs TRBV20-1 and TRBJ1-4; D unclear. There are 13 residues in the CDR3. Germline V lookup: CDR1 DFQATT, CDR2 SNEGSKA (reference sequence). The V gene lost 3 bases and the J gene lost 10 bases, with 15 bases spanning the gap. The DNA for the CDR3 is TGCAGTGCTAGTACGTCTTGGTTTGGAAAACTGTTTTTT. The encoded protein is CSASTSWFGKLFF.

With regard to this clone: The conserved closing phenylalanine or tryptophan is absent in this CDR3, likely reflecting a read error. The V and J genes are TRBV20-1 and TRBJ1-5, with D possibly matching TRBD1 (5 bases). The CDR3 contains 13 residues. CDR1 is DFQATT and CDR2 is SNEGSKA in the germline V gene (reference sequence). Trimming left V 6 bases short and J 7 bases short, with 16 bases between. CDR3 in DNA: TGCAGTGCGATCCCACAGGTAGGACAGCCCCAGCATCTT. Amino acids: CSAIPQVGQPQHL.

V is TRBV7-8 and J is TRBJ1-5; a weak D match, TRBD1 (6 bases). Trimming shortened V by 6 bases and J by 4 bases, and 16 bases separated the two germline ends. CDR1 is SGHVS, CDR2 FQNEAQ, per germline. CDR3 length: 15 amino acids. The CDR3, as DNA: TGTGCCAGCAGTCTTGGCGGGGGGGCGAATCAGCCCCAGCATTTT. This encodes CASSLGGGANQPQHF.

The chain uses TRBV7-3 and TRBJ1-2; 9 positions agree with TRBD1. The CDR3 covers 14 residues. J lost 7 bases, V lost 2 bases, and 5 bases had no gene match. Germline values: CDR1 SGHTA, CDR2 FQGTGA. The CDR3 nucleotides read TGTGCCAGCAGCTTAGGTACAGGGGGCTTTGGCTACACCTTC. Translating it yields CASSLGTGGFGYTF.

This chain joins TRBV11-1 and TRBJ2-1; D ambiguous. CDR1 is SGHAT and CDR2 is FQDESV in the germline V gene (reference sequence). V was trimmed by 3 bases and J by 0 bases, leaving 12 bases between them. The CDR3 extends over 16 amino acids. The CDR3 protein is CASSFDLGSSYNEQFF. The CDR3 DNA reads as TGTGCCAGCAGCTTTGATCTGGGAAGCTCCTACAATGAGCAGTTCTTC.